The 14 T cell receptor beta chains presented below share a single source sample, sequenced in a study of CD4 T cells in relation to SARS-CoV-2 and coronaviruses. Clones were read by immunoSEQ multiplex PCR, and TCRdb kept only the in-frame ones, dropping some. The sample consists of 28,000 or so clones, more than 75% of them appearing once. The antigens these receptors bind are not known. Before the COVID-19 pandemic, during about 2011-2018, CD4+ T cells were taken from unexposed donors. Isolation of CD4+ T cells took place after approximately 10 days in culture. Material: CD4+ T cells from PBMCs, cultured in vitro. The source is a human donor in good health.

The rearrangement links TRBV6-5 to TRBJ2-7; TRBD1 agrees at 8 bases. Trimming at V came to 6 bases and at J to 1 base, leaving 8 bases not matched to a gene. Germline V gene data show CDR1 as MNHEY and CDR2 as SVGAGI. CDR3 length: 15 residues. The CDR3 DNA is TGTGCCAGCAGCCCCCCCGGGACAGGATCCTACGAGCAGTACTTC. It translates to CASSPPGTGSYEQYF.

This clone was seen a handful of times. The rearrangement uses TRBV19 and TRBJ2-2; D uncertain. The length of the CDR3 is 13 residues. CDR1 is LNHDA and CDR2 is SQIVND in the germline V gene (reference sequence). The V end lost 7 bases, the J end lost 6 bases, and 12 bases lay between the germline ends. The CDR3 here is CASIGLPAGELFF. CDR3 in DNA: TGTGCCAGTATCGGCCTTCCCGCCGGGGAGCTGTTTTTT.

This clone turned up a few times. CDR3 protein: CASSLRAQSSYEQYF. CDR3 sequence (DNA): TGTGCCAGCAGCCTCCGAGCGCAGAGCTCCTACGAGCAGTACTTC. The chain couples TRBV7-9 to TRBJ2-7; no definite D call. Germline lookup yields CDR1 SEHNR and CDR2 FQNEAQ (reference sequence). Trimming removed 5 bases from V and 0 bases from J, with 14 bases in between. This CDR3 region has 15 residues.

The rearrangement uses TRBV4-1 and TRBJ1-2; no firm D call. CDR1 is MGHRA and CDR2 is YSYEKL in the germline V gene. Trimming took 1 base from V and 7 from J, leaving 22 bases between them. The CDR3 is 17 amino acids. The CDR3: CASSQVVRSGRVSGYTF. The CDR3 DNA sequence: TGCGCCAGCAGCCAAGTGGTTAGGAGCGGCCGTGTCTCTGGCTACACCTTC.

CDR3 sequence (DNA): TGTGCCAGCGCATCTGGGCAGGGCGACCATACGAGGGAAAAACTGTTTTTT. Its protein product is CASASGQGDHTREKLFF. V and J are TRBV18 and TRBJ1-4; possibly TRBD1 for D (5 bases). Trimming pared 8 bases from V and 8 bases from J, leaving 27 bases between. Germline V gene data show CDR1 as KGHSH and CDR2 as LQKENI. The CDR3 runs to 17 residues.

This clone was observed a single time. J is TRBJ1-2 and V is TRBV3-1 (or the pseudogene TRBV3-2), with TRBD1 matching over 9 bases. Germline CDR1 reads LGHDT; CDR2 reads YNNKEL (reference sequence). The CDR3 is 14 amino acids. V lost 2 bases and J lost 4; bases outside the gene matches: 2. Here the CDR3 DNA reads TGTGCCAGCAGCCAACGGGACAGGGCCTATGGCTACACCTTC. As protein: CASSQRDRAYGYTF.

The chain recombines TRBV4-3 with TRBJ2-7; D uncertain. With 0 bases removed from V and 2 bases from J, the gap between germline ends came to 17 bases. This CDR3 contains 17 residues. CDR1 is LGHNA and CDR2 is YSLEER in the germline V gene. Here the CDR3 DNA reads TGCGCCAGCAGCCAAGAATGGTCAATCTTCCAGGCCTACGAGCAGTACTTC. Translation gives CASSQEWSIFQAYEQYF.

This chain connects TRBV20-1 to TRBJ2-7, with D unclear. V was shortened by 5 bases and J by 5 bases, with 10 bases between the two germline ends. CDR3 length equals 11 residues. Germline V gives CDR1 DFQATT, CDR2 SNEGSKA (reference sequence). The CDR3 bases are TGCAGTGCTCACCGCCGGGACGAGCAGTACTTC. Translation gives CSAHRRDEQYF.

Here the CDR3 DNA reads TGCGCCAGCAGCCCCCCCTCAGGGGCCAATACGGGGGGCTACACCTTC. Residues: CASSPPSGANTGGYTF. The gene calls are TRBV4-1 and TRBJ1-2, with D perhaps matching TRBD1 (6 bases). Trimming took 4 bases from V and 8 from J, leaving 23 bases between them. The V gene's germline CDR1 is MGHRA and CDR2 YSYEKL. The CDR3 length is 16 residues.

This clone was picked up one time. V and J are TRBV9 and TRBJ2-5, with a possible D match to TRBD1 (5 bases). CDR1 is SGDLS, CDR2 YYNGEE, per germline. The CDR3 extends over 17 amino acids. Trimming pared 5 bases from V and 5 bases from J, leaving 25 bases between. The CDR3 here is CASSPNPGQGLSETQYF. The CDR3 DNA reads TGTGCCAGCAGTCCTAACCCGGGCCAGGGATTATCGGAGACCCAGTACTTC.

This chain links TRBV19 with TRBJ2-4; TRBD1 aligns across 9 bases. The CDR3 loop spans 17 amino acids. V shed 9 bases, J shed 0 bases, and the junction held 12 bases outside the gene matches. CDR1 LNHDA and CDR2 SQIVND come from the germline V gene (reference sequence). The CDR3 DNA is TGTGCCAGCCAGGGGGGGGGACAGGGCCTAGCCAAAAACATTCAGTACTTC. It is translated as CASQGGGQGLAKNIQYF.

The V and J genes are TRBV6-2 or TRBV6-3 and TRBJ1-2, with 8 bases matching TRBD1. Germline values: CDR1 MNHEY, CDR2 SVGEGT. V lost 2 bases and J lost 3; bases outside the gene matches: 8. This CDR3 region has 16 residues. Written as DNA, the CDR3 is TGTGCCAGCAGTTACCCCCGCAGGGGGCTCGACTATGGCTACACCTTC. Amino acid sequence: CASSYPRRGLDYGYTF.

This clone has a handful of counts. V and J are TRBV9 and TRBJ1-4; 8 bases line up with TRBD1. The CDR3 extends over 15 amino acids. Germline loops: CDR1 SGDLS, CDR2 YYNGEE. Losses at the gene ends were 1 base for V and 3 bases for J; bases not matched to a gene: 2. The CDR3 DNA reads as TGTGCCAGCAGCGTAACAGGGGGATCTAATGAAAAACTGTTTTTT. This gives the protein CASSVTGGSNEKLFF.

The chain has TRBV5-1 and TRBJ2-5; a possible D gene is TRBD1 (6 bases). V dropped 7 bases and J dropped 1 base, with 20 bases sitting between them. Germline values: CDR1 SGHRS, CDR2 YFSETQ. The CDR3 is 16 amino acids. The CDR3 spells CASSVQGLGSQETQYF. CDR3 nucleotide sequence: TGCGCCAGCTCCGTCCAGGGGCTGGGCAGCCAAGAGACCCAGTACTTC. Drawing the rest from reference TRBV5-1 and TRBJ2-5, the complete variable domain is KAGVTQTPRYLIKTRGQQVTLSCSPISGHRSVSWYQQTPGQGLQFLFEYFSETQRNKGNFPGRFSGRQFSNSRSEMNVSTLELGDSALYLCASSVQGLGSQETQYFGPGTRLLVL.